These 4 T cell receptor beta chains came from one sample sequenced in a study of OX40 agonist ivuxolimab in advanced cancers. Data came from immunoSEQ multiplex PCR; TCRdb stores just in-frame clones and leaves some out. The table lists over 35,000 clones, more than 75% of them singletons. Here the sequenced sample was CD4+ or CD8+ T cells sorted from blood, taken in a trial of the OX40 agonist ivuxolimab. The receptor set was obtained from an adult with an advanced solid tumor such as melanoma, head and neck, liver or kidney cancer.

This sequence joins TRBV5-5 and TRBJ1-1; 7 positions agree with TRBD1. This CDR3 spans 15 amino acids. The V and J ends lost 6 bases and 3 bases, in that order; junction bases with no gene match: 11. CDR1 SGHKS and CDR2 YYEKEE come from the germline V gene (reference sequence). The CDR3 region is CASTMTGSGYTEAFF. The CDR3 DNA reads as TGTGCCAGCACCATGACAGGGAGTGGGTACACTGAAGCTTTCTTT.

The V and J genes are TRBV5-1 and TRBJ2-3; the D gene is possibly TRBD1 (6 bases). This CDR3 comprises 15 residues. Germline V gene lookup returns CDR1 SGHRS and CDR2 YFSETQ. Trimming left V 0 bases short and J 0 bases short, with 8 bases between. Here the CDR3 reads CASSLEGGSTDTQYF. CDR3 nucleotide sequence: TGCGCCAGCAGCTTGGAAGGGGGAAGCACAGATACGCAGTATTTT.

J is TRBJ2-1 and V is TRBV11-3; 7 bases align to TRBD1. V dropped 5 bases and J dropped 0; count of bases not matched to a gene: 7. CDR1 SGHNT and CDR2 YENEEA come from the germline V gene. The CDR3 is 16 residues long. This CDR3 is CASSPRTGSSYNEQFF. The DNA for the CDR3 is TGTGCCAGCAGCCCCAGGACAGGTAGCTCCTACAATGAGCAGTTCTTC.

J is TRBJ1-2 and V is TRBV7-2, with D unresolved. The CDR3 sequence is 11 residues long. V lost 2 bases, J lost 6 bases, and 4 bases lay in between. In germline, CDR1 is SGHTA, CDR2 FQGNSA. CDR3 DNA: TGTGCCAGCAGCTTACAGAATGGCTACACCTTC. Its translation: CASSLQNGYTF.